Below are 25 T cell receptor beta chains sequenced from a single sample in a study of cytomegalovirus exposure and HLA in healthy donors. The PCR used 60 Vbeta and 13 Jbeta primers. The data were produced by immunoSEQ multiplex PCR, yet TCRdb's version contains in-frame clones alone and is incomplete. Among 140,000 or so clones listed, roughly 85% were seen once. The source material was PBMCs. Every receptor here comes from a woman aged 30 to 39 in good health and CMV-seronegative.

This chain links TRBV6-6 with TRBJ2-7, with 8 nucleotides matching TRBD2. The J segment lost 5 bases and the V segment lost 7 bases, leaving 10 bases of the junction unmatched. The germline V gene encodes CDR1 MNHNY and CDR2 SVGAGI (reference sequence). The CDR3 is 14 amino acids. The CDR3 nucleotides are TGTGCCAGCACCTGGGCGGGGGGTATGAACGAGCAGTACTTC. It is translated as CASTWAGGMNEQYF.

V is TRBV6-5 and J is TRBJ1-2; a weak D match, TRBD1 (5 bases). Trimming removed 4 bases at V and 6 bases at J, with 15 bases between. This CDR3 comprises 14 residues. Germline values: CDR1 MNHEY, CDR2 SVGAGI. The CDR3 sequence is CASSSVQELHGYTF. The CDR3 bases are TGTGCCAGCAGTTCAGTACAGGAGCTTCATGGCTACACCTTC.

V is TRBV18 and J is TRBJ1-4; 8 positions agree with TRBD1. The CDR3 consists of 19 residues. V lost 1 base and J lost 4; bases outside the gene matches: 14. The germline V gene encodes CDR1 KGHSH and CDR2 LQKENI. The CDR3 DNA reads as TGTGCCAGCTCACCACAGATTCCAACCTTGGACAGGGATAATGAAAAACTGTTTTTT. Encoded protein: CASSPQIPTLDRDNEKLFF.

This clone was picked up one time. V and J are TRBV5-4 and TRBJ1-6; D is undetermined. V gave up 1 base and J gave up 7 bases, with 12 bases separating them. From germline, CDR1 is SGHNT and CDR2 YYREEE (reference sequence). The CDR3 is 15 amino acids. This chain's CDR3 is CASSLSGIGNSPLHF. CDR3 nucleotides: TGTGCCAGCAGCTTGTCAGGTATTGGGAATTCACCCCTCCACTTT.

To note about this clone: Compared with germline, one end of the junction differs, possibly owing to a read error. The V and J genes are TRBV7-2 and TRBJ2-7; possibly TRBD2 for D (5 bases). Germline V gives CDR1 SGHTA, CDR2 FQGNSA. The CDR3 is made up of 13 amino acids. DNA for the CDR3: TGTGCCAGCAGCTTCGGACTCTCCTACGGGCAGTACTTC. As protein: CASSFGLSYGQYF.

This clone was counted ten times or more. The chain couples TRBV25-1 to TRBJ1-6; 8 bases agree with TRBD1. The germline V gene has CDR1 MGHDK and CDR2 SYGVNS. This CDR3 contains 14 residues. Germline trimming cut 7 bases from V and 9 bases from J; bases unmatched to any gene: 8. DNA for the CDR3: TGTGCCAGCACCGGACAGGGAGATGGTTCACCCCTCCACTTT. Its protein product is CASTGQGDGSPLHF.

This clone was seen a single time. The chain is built from TRBV7-2 and TRBJ1-6; 9 bases line up with TRBD1. V lost 3 bases and J lost 10; bases outside the gene matches: 16. Germline CDR1 and CDR2: SGHTA and FQGNSA. The CDR3 consists of 18 residues. The DNA of the CDR3 is TGTGCCAGCAGCTTGCAGCATACCGGGACAGGGTTTGAGTCACCCCTCCACTTT. This codes for CASSLQHTGTGFESPLHF. Full variable domain (remainder filled in from reference TRBV7-2 and TRBJ1-6): GAGVSQSPSNKVTEKGKDVELRCDPISGHTALYWYRQSLGQGLEFLIYFQGNSAPDKSGLPSDRFSAERTGGSVSTLTIQRTQQEDSAVYLCASSLQHTGTGFESPLHFGNGTRLTVT.

The chain carries TRBV15 and TRBJ1-5; 7 nucleotides agree with TRBD1. Germline assignment: CDR1 LNHNV and CDR2 YYDKDF (reference sequence). V trimming: 5 bases; J trimming: 2 bases; junction bases outside the gene matches: 6. The CDR3 spans 15 residues. CDR3 in amino acids: CATSDRVGGNQPQHF. The CDR3 DNA follows: TGTGCCACCAGCGACAGGGTAGGAGGCAATCAGCCCCAGCATTTT.

The chain is built from TRBV7-8 and TRBJ1-2, with 7 bases fitting TRBD1. CDR1 is SGHVS and CDR2 is FQNEAQ in the germline V gene. This CDR3 is built from 14 residues. With V trimmed by 0 bases and J by 4 bases, 2 bases remained unmatched. CDR3 DNA: TGTGCCAGCAGCTTAGCGGGACAGACCTATGGCTACACCTTC. It encodes CASSLAGQTYGYTF.

The chain is built from TRBV20-1 and TRBJ1-1; D unclear. Trimming stripped 6 bases from V and 8 bases from J, with 13 bases between. Germline V lookup: CDR1 DFQATT, CDR2 SNEGSKA (reference sequence). This CDR3 contains 11 residues. The CDR3 DNA reads as TGCAGTGCCATTCCGTTGGAGGAAGCTTTCTTT. Translated, it gives CSAIPLEEAFF.

The genes are TRBV2 and TRBJ1-1; D perhaps matches TRBD1 (6 bases). The V end lost 8 bases, the J end lost 7 bases, and 14 bases lay between the germline ends. Germline-derived CDR1 and CDR2 are SNHLY and FYNNEI. The CDR3 length is 12 residues. The DNA for the CDR3 is TGTGCCAGCGTGGGCAGGGGTGATGAAGCTTTCTTT. It yields the protein CASVGRGDEAFF.

The rearrangement uses TRBV7-9 and TRBJ1-1, with 7 positions matching TRBD1. After removal of 6 bases from V and 0 bases from J, the junction contained 7 bases not matched to a gene. Germline CDR1 and CDR2: SEHNR and FQNEAQ (reference sequence). The CDR3 runs to 15 residues. CDR3 coding DNA: TGTGCCAGCAGTCCTAAGACAGGGATGAACACTGAAGCTTTCTTT. Translated, it gives CASSPKTGMNTEAFF.

This chain links TRBV5-8 with TRBJ2-2, with 10 bases that match TRBD1. The CDR3 totals 14 residues. Germline V gene data show CDR1 as SGHTS and CDR2 as YDEGEE. The junction had 1 base not matched to a gene; V was cut back by 5 bases and J by 3 bases. Here the CDR3 DNA reads TGTGCCAGCAGGGGGACAGGGGACACCGGGGAGCTGTTTTTT. Its translation: CASRGTGDTGELFF.

This clone appeared a few times. This rearrangement joins TRBV5-8 to TRBJ2-3; 7 bases are shared with TRBD1. The CDR3 spans 17 residues. Unmatched junction bases numbered 11, after V lost 4 bases and J lost 0 bases. Germline assignment: CDR1 SGHTS and CDR2 YDEGEE. CDR3 amino acids: CASSRHQGVISTDTQYF. CDR3 sequence (DNA): TGTGCCAGCAGCCGTCACCAGGGGGTAATAAGCACAGATACGCAGTATTTT.

The CDR3 reads CASSGQANSPLHF. Here the CDR3 DNA reads TGTGCCAGCAGCGGACAGGCAAATTCACCCCTCCACTTT. V and J are TRBV6-4 and TRBJ1-6; 7 nucleotides line up with TRBD1. After removal of 6 bases from V and 7 bases from J, the junction contained 3 bases not matched to a gene. In germline, CDR1 is MRHNA, CDR2 SNTAGT. The CDR3 covers 13 residues.

This clone was observed a handful of times. The chain links TRBV9 to TRBJ2-1; 7 nucleotides match TRBD1. The CDR3 is made up of 13 amino acids. Germline CDR1 SGDLS, CDR2 YYNGEE. J was trimmed by 5 bases and V by 2 bases; bases with no gene match: 1. CDR3 sequence reads: CASSVGTDNEQFF. The CDR3 nucleotides are TGTGCCAGCAGCGTCGGGACAGACAATGAGCAGTTCTTC.

V and J are TRBV10-2 and TRBJ2-2, with D perhaps TRBD2 (5 bases). V lost 5 bases to trimming and J lost 4 bases, with 14 bases between them. CDR3 length: 15 amino acids. Looked up from germline, CDR1 is WSHSY and CDR2 is SAAADI. CDR3 protein: CASSTGSAGTGELFF. The CDR3 bases are TGCGCCAGCAGTACCGGGTCGGCGGGCACCGGGGAGCTGTTTTTT.

The chain couples TRBV2 to TRBJ2-1; D is perhaps TRBD1 (5 bases). The CDR3 is 15 residues long. In germline, CDR1 is SNHLY, CDR2 FYNNEI. Trimming stripped 7 bases from V and 0 bases from J, with 13 bases between. The CDR3 protein is CASIIGVTSYNEQFF. CDR3 bases: TGTGCCAGCATCATAGGGGTTACCTCCTACAATGAGCAGTTCTTC.

The CDR3 region has the DNA TGTGCCACCCAGCAGCGCCTCCGACGGGAACAGAACACTGAAGCTTTCTTT. Translation gives CATQQRLRREQNTEAFF. The chain employs TRBV21-1 and TRBJ1-1. TRBV21-1 is recorded as a pseudogene. This CDR3 has 17 amino acids.

The chain is built from TRBV4-1 and TRBJ2-5; D is unresolved. Trimming took off 2 bases at V and 5 bases at J, with 6 bases between the two ends. Germline V gene data show CDR1 as MGHRA and CDR2 as YSYEKL. This CDR3 contains 12 residues. In DNA form, the CDR3 reads TGCGCCAGCAGCCAACCTCAGGAGACCCAGTACTTC. Translating it yields CASSQPQETQYF.

The genes are TRBV28 and TRBJ1-1; D unclear. Germline V gene lookup returns CDR1 MDHEN and CDR2 SYDVKM. Trimming removed 4 bases at V and 5 bases at J, with 20 bases between. This CDR3 contains 16 residues. CDR3 residues: CASSSPILAGNTEAFF. The DNA for the CDR3 is TGTGCCAGCAGTTCTCCAATCCTGGCGGGTAATACTGAAGCTTTCTTT.

The V and J genes are TRBV7-2 and TRBJ2-7; 8 nucleotides agree with TRBD1. The CDR3 is 14 amino acids. Losses at the gene ends were 3 bases for V and 0 bases for J; bases not matched to a gene: 1. The germline V gene encodes CDR1 SGHTA and CDR2 FQGNSA. In DNA, the CDR3 is TGTGCCAGCAGCTTTACAGGGGGCTCCTACGAGCAGTACTTC. Translation: CASSFTGGSYEQYF.

The chain couples TRBV27 to TRBJ2-7; the D gene is possibly TRBD2 (6 bases). V was pared by 3 bases and J by 4 bases, with 16 bases between. The CDR3 covers 15 residues. Germline V CDR1 and CDR2: MNHEY, SMNVEV (reference sequence). CDR3 DNA sequence: TGTGCCAGCAGTTTTGGAGGGGTTGGAGCTTACGAGCAGTACTTC. Its protein is CASSFGGVGAYEQYF.

The rearrangement links TRBV27 to TRBJ1-2, with D hard to call. Germline values: CDR1 MNHEY, CDR2 SMNVEV (reference sequence). V lost 1 base, J lost 6 bases, and 15 bases lay in between. The CDR3 loop spans 15 amino acids. The CDR3 here is CASSLYGPGSDGYTF. CDR3 in DNA: TGTGCCAGCAGTTTATATGGGCCAGGCTCAGATGGCTACACCTTC.

CDR3 DNA sequence: TGTGCCACCAGCAGAGGTGCAGGCAATCAGCCCCAGCATTTT. It yields the protein CATSRGAGNQPQHF. The gene calls are TRBV15 and TRBJ1-5; D is uncertain. CDR1 and CDR2 (germline): LNHNV, YYDKDF (reference sequence). Trimming took 1 base from V and 2 from J, leaving 6 bases between them. CDR3 length: 14 residues.